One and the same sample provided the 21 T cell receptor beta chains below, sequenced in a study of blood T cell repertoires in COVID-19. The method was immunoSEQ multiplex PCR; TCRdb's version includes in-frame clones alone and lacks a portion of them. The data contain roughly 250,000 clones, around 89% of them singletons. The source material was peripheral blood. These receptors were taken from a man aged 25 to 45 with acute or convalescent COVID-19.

The CDR3 DNA sequence: TGTGCCAGCAGCTTAACAGGACAGGGGTCCCAAGAGACCCAGTACTTC. Protein sequence: CASSLTGQGSQETQYF. J is TRBJ2-5 and V is TRBV7-3, with TRBD1 identical over 9 bases. Trimming removed 0 bases from V and 1 base from J; junction bases left unmatched: 3. The germline V gene has CDR1 SGHTA and CDR2 FQGTGA. The CDR3 loop spans 16 amino acids.

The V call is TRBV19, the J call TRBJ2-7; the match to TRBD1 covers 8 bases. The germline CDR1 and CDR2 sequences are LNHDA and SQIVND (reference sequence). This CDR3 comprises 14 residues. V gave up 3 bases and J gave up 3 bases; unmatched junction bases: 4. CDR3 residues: CASSMQGAFYEQYF. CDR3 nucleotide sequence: TGTGCCAGTAGTATGCAGGGGGCTTTCTACGAGCAGTACTTC.

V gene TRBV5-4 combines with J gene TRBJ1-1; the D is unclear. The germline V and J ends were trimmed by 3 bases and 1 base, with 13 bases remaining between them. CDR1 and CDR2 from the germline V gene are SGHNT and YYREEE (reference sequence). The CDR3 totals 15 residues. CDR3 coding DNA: TGTGCCAGCAGCTCAGAGGTCCATCGGAACACTGAAGCTTTCTTT. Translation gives CASSSEVHRNTEAFF.

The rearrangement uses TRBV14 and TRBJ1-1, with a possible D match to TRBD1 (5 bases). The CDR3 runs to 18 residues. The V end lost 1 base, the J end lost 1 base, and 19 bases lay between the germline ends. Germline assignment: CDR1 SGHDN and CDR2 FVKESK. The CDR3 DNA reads TGTGCCAGCAGCCAAGGGGGTGCGGGGGGAAGAAAGAACACTGAAGCTTTCTTT. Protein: CASSQGGAGGRKNTEAFF.

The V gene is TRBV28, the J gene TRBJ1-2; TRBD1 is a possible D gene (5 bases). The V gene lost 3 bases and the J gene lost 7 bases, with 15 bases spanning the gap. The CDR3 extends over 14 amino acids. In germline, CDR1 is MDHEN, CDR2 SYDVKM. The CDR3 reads CASSFQGAGPGYTF. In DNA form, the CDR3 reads TGTGCCAGCAGTTTTCAAGGGGCAGGCCCTGGCTACACCTTC.

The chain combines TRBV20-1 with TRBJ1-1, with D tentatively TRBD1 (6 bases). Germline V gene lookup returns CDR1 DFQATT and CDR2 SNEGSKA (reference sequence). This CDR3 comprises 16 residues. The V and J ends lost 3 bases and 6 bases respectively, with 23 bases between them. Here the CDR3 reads CSASRPSGAQRSEAFF. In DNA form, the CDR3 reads TGCAGTGCTAGTAGGCCCTCAGGGGCGCAAAGATCTGAAGCTTTCTTT.

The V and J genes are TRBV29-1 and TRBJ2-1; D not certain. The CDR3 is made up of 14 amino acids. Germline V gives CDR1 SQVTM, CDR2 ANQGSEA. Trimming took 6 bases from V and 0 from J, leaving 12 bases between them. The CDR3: CSVENRSSYNEQFF. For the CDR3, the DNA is TGCAGCGTAGAAAACCGTAGCTCCTACAATGAGCAGTTCTTC.

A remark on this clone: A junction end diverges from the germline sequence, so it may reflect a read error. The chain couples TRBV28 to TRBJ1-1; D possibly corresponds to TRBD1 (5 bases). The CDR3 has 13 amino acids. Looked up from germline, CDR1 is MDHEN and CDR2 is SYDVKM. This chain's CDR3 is CASTTPPTVHGVF. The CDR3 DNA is TGTGCCAGCACCACCCCCCCGACAGTACATGGCGTGTTT.

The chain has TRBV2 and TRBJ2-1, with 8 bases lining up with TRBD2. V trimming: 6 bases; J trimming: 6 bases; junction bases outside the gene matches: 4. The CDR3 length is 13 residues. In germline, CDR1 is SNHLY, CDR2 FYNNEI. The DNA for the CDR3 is TGTGCCAGCAGCACACTAGCGGCCAATGAGCAGTTCTTC. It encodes CASSTLAANEQFF.

The CDR3 is CASSVSLTTGLYSNQPQHF. Here the CDR3 DNA reads TGTGCCAGCAGCGTGTCACTTACGACAGGATTATATAGCAATCAGCCCCAGCATTTT. The V gene is TRBV9, the J gene TRBJ1-5, with a tentative D call TRBD1 (6 bases). There are 19 residues in the CDR3. V lost 2 bases and J 0 bases, leaving 21 bases between the germline ends. Germline V gene data show CDR1 as SGDLS and CDR2 as YYNGEE.

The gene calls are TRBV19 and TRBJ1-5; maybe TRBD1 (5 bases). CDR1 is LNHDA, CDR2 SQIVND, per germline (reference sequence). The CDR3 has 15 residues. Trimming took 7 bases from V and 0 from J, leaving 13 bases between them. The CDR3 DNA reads TGTGCCAGTATCTTAGGACACTATAGCAATCAGCCCCAGCATTTT. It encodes CASILGHYSNQPQHF.

The CDR3 protein is CASSQGQGAGYGYTF. The CDR3 nucleotides are TGTGCCAGCAGCCAAGGGCAGGGGGCGGGCTATGGCTACACCTTC. The chain has TRBV3-1 (or the pseudogene TRBV3-2) and TRBJ1-2; 8 bases fit TRBD1. With V trimmed by 1 base and J by 4 bases, 5 bases remained unmatched. The CDR3 extends over 15 amino acids. The V gene's germline CDR1 is LGHDT and CDR2 YNNKEL (reference sequence).

In DNA, the CDR3 is TGTGCCAGCAGTGTGGGCAGCTATGGCTACACCTTC. Translating it yields CASSVGSYGYTF. The chain employs TRBV28 and TRBJ1-2, with D uncertain. The CDR3 has 12 amino acids. The V and J ends lost 5 bases and 4 bases respectively, with 8 bases between them. Per germline, CDR1 MDHEN and CDR2 SYDVKM.

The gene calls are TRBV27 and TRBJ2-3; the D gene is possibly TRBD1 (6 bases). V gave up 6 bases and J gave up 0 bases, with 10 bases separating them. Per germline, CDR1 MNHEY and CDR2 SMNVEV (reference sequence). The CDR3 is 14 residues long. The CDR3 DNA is TGTGCCAGCAGCAGGGGATCCAGCACAGATACGCAGTATTTT. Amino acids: CASSRGSSTDTQYF.

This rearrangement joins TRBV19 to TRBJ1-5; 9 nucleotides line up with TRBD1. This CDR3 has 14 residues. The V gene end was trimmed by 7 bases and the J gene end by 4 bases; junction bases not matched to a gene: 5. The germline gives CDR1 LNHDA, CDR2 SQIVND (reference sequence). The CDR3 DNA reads TGTGCCAGTAAGATGGACAGGGGAAATCAGCCCCAGCATTTT. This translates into CASKMDRGNQPQHF. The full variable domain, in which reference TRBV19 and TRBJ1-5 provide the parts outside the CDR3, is DGGITQSPKYLFRKEGQNVTLSCEQNLNHDAMYWYRQDPGQGLRLIYYSQIVNDFQKGDIAEGYSVSREKKESFPLTVTSAQKNPTAFYLCASKMDRGNQPQHFGDGTRLSIL.

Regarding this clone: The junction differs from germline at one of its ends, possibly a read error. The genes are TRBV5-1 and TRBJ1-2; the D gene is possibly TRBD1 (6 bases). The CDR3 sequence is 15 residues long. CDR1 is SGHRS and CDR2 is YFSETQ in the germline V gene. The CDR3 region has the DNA TGCGCCGGCAGGGGTTGGGCGATGGTGTTCTATGGCTACACCTTC. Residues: CAGRGWAMVFYGYTF.

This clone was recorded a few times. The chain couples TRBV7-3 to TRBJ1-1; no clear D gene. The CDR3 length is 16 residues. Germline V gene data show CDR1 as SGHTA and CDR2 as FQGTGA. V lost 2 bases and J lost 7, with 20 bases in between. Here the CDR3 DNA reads TGTGCCAGCAGCTTAGAGAGAGCGGCAGGCAGGATTGAAGCTTTCTTT. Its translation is CASSLERAAGRIEAFF.

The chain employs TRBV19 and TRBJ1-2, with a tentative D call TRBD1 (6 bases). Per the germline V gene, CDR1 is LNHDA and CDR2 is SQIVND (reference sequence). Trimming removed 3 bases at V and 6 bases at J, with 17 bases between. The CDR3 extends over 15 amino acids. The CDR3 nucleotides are TGTGCCAGTAGTATCTTGGCGGGGGGCCCAGATGGCTACACCTTC. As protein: CASSILAGGPDGYTF. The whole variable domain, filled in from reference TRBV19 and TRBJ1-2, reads DGGITQSPKYLFRKEGQNVTLSCEQNLNHDAMYWYRQDPGQGLRLIYYSQIVNDFQKGDIAEGYSVSREKKESFPLTVTSAQKNPTAFYLCASSILAGGPDGYTFGSGTRLTVV.

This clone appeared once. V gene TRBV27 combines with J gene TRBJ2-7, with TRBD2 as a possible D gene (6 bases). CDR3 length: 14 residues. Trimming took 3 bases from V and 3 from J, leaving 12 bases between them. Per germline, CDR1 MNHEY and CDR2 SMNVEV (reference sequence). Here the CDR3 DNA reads TGTGCCAGCAGTTTGCGGGGAATCATCTACGAGCAGTACTTC. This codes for CASSLRGIIYEQYF.

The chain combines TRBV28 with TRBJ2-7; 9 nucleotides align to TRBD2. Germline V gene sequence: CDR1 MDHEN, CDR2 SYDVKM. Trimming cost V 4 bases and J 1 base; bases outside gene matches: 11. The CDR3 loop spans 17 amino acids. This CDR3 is CASSSPSIAGASYEQYF. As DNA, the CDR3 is TGTGCCAGCAGTTCCCCCTCGATAGCGGGAGCATCCTACGAGCAGTACTTC.

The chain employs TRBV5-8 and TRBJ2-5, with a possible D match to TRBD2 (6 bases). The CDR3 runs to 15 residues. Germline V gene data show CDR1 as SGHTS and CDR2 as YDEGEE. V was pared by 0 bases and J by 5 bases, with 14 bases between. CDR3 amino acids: CASSLEAFAGETQYF. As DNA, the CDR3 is TGTGCCAGCAGCTTGGAGGCCTTCGCGGGGGAGACCCAGTACTTC.